The 22 T cell receptor beta chains given below trace back to one sample, sequenced in a study of control samples from healthy donors and cancer patients. Generated by immunoSEQ multiplex PCR, the TCRdb table keeps only in-frame clones and is missing some. The sample holds roughly 120,000 clones, 85% to 95% seen once. Source material: blood. These receptors came from a man aged 25 to 45 in good health.

This clone was detected a few times. V is TRBV7-9 and J is TRBJ2-3; no reliable D call. Trimming removed 2 bases at V and 4 bases at J, with 4 bases between. The germline gives CDR1 SEHNR, CDR2 FQNEAQ (reference sequence). CDR3 size: 12 residues. The CDR3 DNA sequence: TGTGCCAGCAGCTTATTAGCAGATACGCAGTATTTT. Protein product: CASSLLADTQYF. The full variable domain, completed using reference TRBV7-9 and TRBJ2-3, is DTGVSQNPRHKITKRGQNVTFRCDPISEHNRLYWYRQTLGQGPEFLTYFQNEAQLEKSRLLSDRFSAERPKGSFSTLEIQRTEQGDSAMYLCASSLLADTQYFGPGTRLTVL.

The chain employs TRBV7-9 and TRBJ2-7; D gene ambiguous. The CDR3 length is 13 residues. CDR1 SEHNR and CDR2 FQNEAQ come from the germline V gene (reference sequence). Deletions cut 2 bases from V and 3 bases from J, with 8 bases between. The CDR3 spells CASSLTASYEQYF. The CDR3 DNA reads as TGTGCCAGCAGCTTAACAGCTAGCTACGAGCAGTACTTC.

This clone was found once. The V call is TRBV7-2, the J call TRBJ1-6; possible D gene TRBD1, 6 bases. V lost 0 bases to trimming and J lost 9 bases, with 24 bases between them. Germline CDR1 and CDR2: SGHTA and FQGNSA. There are 19 residues in the CDR3. The CDR3 spells CASSLAPRRTGGGGSPLHF. As DNA, the CDR3 is TGTGCCAGCAGCTTAGCGCCTCGTAGAACTGGGGGCGGAGGTTCACCCCTCCACTTT.

The chain carries TRBV7-9 and TRBJ1-1; D gene ambiguous. This CDR3 has 12 residues. Trimming took 2 bases from V and 4 from J, leaving 5 bases between them. CDR1 SEHNR and CDR2 FQNEAQ come from the germline V gene (reference sequence). CDR3 nucleotides: TGTGCCAGCAGCTTATCCTCCACTGAAGCTTTCTTT. Protein product: CASSLSSTEAFF.

The chain combines TRBV25-1 with TRBJ2-3; TRBD2 is a possible D gene (5 bases). CDR1 is MGHDK and CDR2 is SYGVNS in the germline V gene. The CDR3 contains 12 residues. Trimming removed 8 bases from V and 4 bases from J, with 10 bases in between. The DNA for the CDR3 is TGTGCCAGCTGCGGGTACGCAGATACGCAGTATTTT. Its translation is CASCGYADTQYF.

The genes are TRBV5-5 and TRBJ2-1; either TRBD1 or TRBD2 may supply D (6 bases each). The CDR3 runs to 17 residues. V was clipped by 4 bases and J by 0 bases, with 17 bases between them. The germline gives CDR1 SGHKS, CDR2 YYEKEE (reference sequence). The CDR3 nucleotides read TGTGCCAGCAGCCCCGGGGGCGGGCCGAGCTCCTACAATGAGCAGTTCTTC. As protein: CASSPGGGPSSYNEQFF.

This chain connects TRBV3-1 (or the pseudogene TRBV3-2) to TRBJ1-6; 7 bases match TRBD1. Germline trimming cut 3 bases from V and 10 bases from J; bases unmatched to any gene: 6. The CDR3 extends over 14 amino acids. CDR1 and CDR2 from the germline V gene are LGHDT and YNNKEL (reference sequence). The CDR3 is CASSQPTGVSPLHF. The CDR3, as DNA: TGTGCCAGCAGCCAGCCCACAGGGGTATCACCCCTCCACTTT.

The chain has TRBV7-8 and TRBJ1-1, with D perhaps matching TRBD1 (6 bases). From germline, CDR1 is SGHVS and CDR2 FQNEAQ. The CDR3 length is 16 residues. V was clipped by 1 base and J by 6 bases, with 18 bases between them. The CDR3 DNA follows: TGTGCCAGCAGCTTAGAGTTGGTCCAGGGGAGGCCTGAAGCTTTCTTT. Translation: CASSLELVQGRPEAFF.

CDR3 nucleotide sequence: TGTGCCAGCAGCTTATATCCGTTAAGCTCCTACAATGAGCAGTTCTTC. Its translation is CASSLYPLSSYNEQFF. The rearrangement joins TRBV11-2 to TRBJ2-1; unclear D gene. The CDR3 runs 16 residues. From germline, CDR1 is SGHAT and CDR2 FQNNGV. Deletions cut 2 bases from V and 0 bases from J, with 11 bases between.

The chain carries TRBV5-1 and TRBJ2-1; TRBD2 agrees at 8 bases. The CDR3 extends over 19 amino acids. The V gene's germline CDR1 is SGHRS and CDR2 YFSETQ. The V gene end was trimmed by 5 bases and the J gene end by 2 bases; junction bases not matched to a gene: 18. CDR3 nucleotides: TGCGCCAGCAGTCTGTTTGGAGTAGCGGGGTCCCGGGCCTACAATGAGCAGTTCTTC. It yields the protein CASSLFGVAGSRAYNEQFF.

The chain uses TRBV3-1 (or the pseudogene TRBV3-2) and TRBJ2-7; D is possibly TRBD1 (6 bases). The CDR3 is made up of 15 amino acids. CDR1 and CDR2 (germline): LGHDT, YNNKEL (reference sequence). Trimming took off 4 bases at V and 6 bases at J, with 19 bases between the two ends. CDR3 in DNA: TGTGCCAGCAGCCCGACAACCCAAACAGGGTCCGAGCAGTACTTC. Translation gives CASSPTTQTGSEQYF.

The chain has TRBV29-1 and TRBJ2-3; D is perhaps TRBD2 (6 bases). CDR1 SQVTM and CDR2 ANQGSEA come from the germline V gene. CDR3 length: 12 residues. Trimming shortened V by 5 bases and J by 4 bases, and 10 bases separated the two germline ends. Here the CDR3 DNA reads TGCAGCGTTAACGGGGGAGCAGATACGCAGTATTTT. This gives the protein CSVNGGADTQYF.

The chain couples TRBV27 to TRBJ2-1; tentatively, D is TRBD1 or TRBD2 (5 bases each). Per germline, CDR1 MNHEY and CDR2 SMNVEV (reference sequence). V was trimmed by 4 bases and J by 0 bases, leaving 16 bases between them. CDR3 length: 17 amino acids. CDR3 sequence (DNA): TGTGCCAGCAGTTCCCCACAACAGGACTTCTCCTACAATGAGCAGTTCTTC. Translated: CASSSPQQDFSYNEQFF.

The chain is built from TRBV19 and TRBJ2-6; 12 nucleotides agree with TRBD1. This CDR3 has 17 amino acids. Germline CDR1 is LNHDA and CDR2 is SQIVND (reference sequence). J lost 3 bases, V lost 7 bases, and 7 bases had no gene match. CDR3 region: CASMRGQGASGANVLTF. DNA for the CDR3: TGTGCCAGTATGAGGGGACAGGGGGCTAGTGGGGCCAACGTCCTGACTTTC.

V gene TRBV6-6 combines with J gene TRBJ1-4, with 9 bases identical to TRBD1. With 6 bases clipped from V and 7 bases from J, the junction kept 3 bases outside the gene matches. CDR1 MNHNY and CDR2 SVGAGI come from the germline V gene (reference sequence). The CDR3 contains 13 residues. The CDR3 region is CASRGQGGEKLFF. CDR3 nucleotides: TGTGCCAGCAGGGGACAGGGCGGTGAAAAACTGTTTTTT.

In DNA, the CDR3 is TGTGCCAGCAGCGCGTCCTCCGGGACCATATATTTT. It specifies CASSASSGTIYF. The rearrangement joins TRBV9 to TRBJ1-3; D remains ambiguous. CDR1 is SGDLS and CDR2 is YYNGEE in the germline V gene. Trimming cost V 3 bases and J 10 bases, with 11 bases left between them. CDR3 length: 12 amino acids.

The genes are TRBV5-4 and TRBJ1-2, with D possibly matching TRBD1 (6 bases). Trimming removed 4 bases at V and 7 bases at J, with 29 bases between. The CDR3 consists of 18 residues. Per the germline V gene, CDR1 is SGHNT and CDR2 is YYREEE (reference sequence). CDR3 in DNA: TGTGCCAGCAGCGCTAAAAGAACTCCAGGTGGGGGGCTGGGTGGCTACACCTTC. Translation: CASSAKRTPGGGLGGYTF. The full variable domain, its missing parts supplied by reference TRBV5-4 and TRBJ1-2, is ETGVTQSPTHLIKTRGQQVTLRCSSQSGHNTVSWYQQALGQGPQFIFQYYREEENGRGNFPPRFSGLQFPNYSSELNVNALELDDSALYLCASSAKRTPGGGLGGYTFGSGTRLTVV.

The chain links TRBV10-2 to TRBJ2-3; 9 bases are a match to TRBD2. The CDR3 covers 14 residues. CDR1 is WSHSY, CDR2 SAAADI, per germline. V was clipped by 3 bases and J by 9 bases; unmatched bases: 7. The CDR3 is CASSERGGAGTQYF. CDR3 nucleotide sequence: TGCGCCAGCAGTGAACGCGGGGGGGCAGGGACGCAGTATTTT.

The chain is built from TRBV12-3 or TRBV12-4 and TRBJ1-2; D possibly corresponds to TRBD1 (5 bases). The CDR3 covers 13 residues. V shed 6 bases and J shed 4 bases, with 12 bases lying between them. CDR3 in DNA: TGTGCCAGCAGAAGGACCCAGGGCTATGGCTACACCTTC. The encoded protein is CASRRTQGYGYTF.

The chain links TRBV3-1 (or the pseudogene TRBV3-2) to TRBJ1-2, with TRBD1 matching over 9 bases. Per the germline V gene, CDR1 is LGHDT and CDR2 is YNNKEL (reference sequence). This CDR3 spans 15 amino acids. With V trimmed by 2 bases and J by 5 bases, 6 bases remained unmatched. The CDR3 protein is CASSQWRTGEYGYTF. In nucleotides, the CDR3 is TGTGCCAGCAGCCAATGGAGGACAGGGGAGTATGGCTACACCTTC.

This CDR3 is CASSSGTKKREQYF. DNA for the CDR3: TGTGCCAGCAGCTCAGGGACAAAAAAGAGGGAGCAGTACTTC. The V gene is TRBV5-4, the J gene TRBJ2-7; D possibly corresponds to TRBD1 (6 bases). CDR1 is SGHNT and CDR2 is YYREEE in the germline V gene (reference sequence). There are 14 residues in the CDR3. The germline V and J ends were trimmed by 3 bases and 7 bases, with 17 bases remaining between them.

The genes are TRBV7-3 and TRBJ2-1; 10 bases align to TRBD2. This CDR3 has 15 amino acids. V was pared by 5 bases and J by 6 bases, with 7 bases of the junction left unmatched. Germline CDR1 and CDR2: SGHTA and FQGTGA. The CDR3 bases are TGTGCCAGCAGCCTTAGCGGGGGGCCCCGCAATGAGCAGTTCTTC. It codes for CASSLSGGPRNEQFF.